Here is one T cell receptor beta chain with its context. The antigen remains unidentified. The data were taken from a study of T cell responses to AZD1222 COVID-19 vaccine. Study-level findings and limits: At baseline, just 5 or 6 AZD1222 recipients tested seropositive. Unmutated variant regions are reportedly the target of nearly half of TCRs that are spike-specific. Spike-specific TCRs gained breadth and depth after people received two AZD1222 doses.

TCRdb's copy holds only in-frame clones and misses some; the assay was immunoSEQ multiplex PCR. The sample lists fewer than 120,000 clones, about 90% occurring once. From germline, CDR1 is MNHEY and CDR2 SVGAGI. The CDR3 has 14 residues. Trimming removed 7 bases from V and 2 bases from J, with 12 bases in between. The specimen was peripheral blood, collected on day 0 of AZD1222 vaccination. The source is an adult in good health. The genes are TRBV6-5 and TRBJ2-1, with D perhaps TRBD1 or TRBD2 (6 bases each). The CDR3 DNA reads TGTGCCAGCACCGAGGGGGGCCCCTACAATGAGCAGTTCTTC. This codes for CASTEGGPYNEQFF.